This is a list of T cell receptor beta chains from one sample in a study of blood T cell repertoires in COVID-19. Using immunoSEQ multiplex PCR, the repertoire was profiled, and TCRdb retains in-frame clones only, with some absent. The sample carries more than 95,000 clones, over 70% recorded once. The sample taken for sequencing was peripheral blood. These receptors were taken from a man aged 60-69 years with acute or convalescent COVID-19. CDR3s include the opening cysteine and the closing phenylalanine or tryptophan. The D gene is left open where the match is weak. Clone size, where shown, is once, few, many, or a class for clones that have expanded.

>-|TRBV19|TRBJ1-5|TRBD1
TGTGCCAGTAGTACCCGGGACAGCTATTATAGCAATCAGCCCCAGCATTTT
CASSTRDSYYSNQPQHF
>-|TRBV28|TRBJ1-2|-
TGTGCCAGCAGCCCCAGGGTAGGGGTTTATGGCTACACCTTC
CASSPRVGVYGYTF
>-|TRBV7-2|TRBJ2-5|-
TGTGCCAGCAGCGCCAGGCAGGGGGAGACCCAGTACTTC
CASSARQGETQYF
>-|TRBV6-2/TRBV6-3|TRBJ2-2|TRBD2
TGTGCCAGCAGTTCGGACCCAGCGGGGCCGCACACCGGGGAGCTGTTTTTT
CASSSDPAGPHTGELFF
>few|TRBV4-1|TRBJ2-1|TRBD2
TGCGCCAGCAGCCGAGAATTAGCGGGAGGGCCGATGCATGAGCAGTTCTTC
CASSRELAGGPMHEQFF
>-|TRBV19|TRBJ1-1|-
TGTGCCAGTAGGCCCAGGGCCCCGAACACTGAAGCTTTCTTT
CASRPRAPNTEAFF
>-|TRBV3-1/TRBV3-2|TRBJ2-3|-
TGTGCCAGCAGCCGACTAGTAGATACGCAGTATTTT
CASSRLVDTQYF
>-|TRBV3-1/TRBV3-2|TRBJ2-5|TRBD2
TGTGCCAGCAGCCTCGGGACTAGCGGGAGATATTACGAGACCCAGTACTTC
CASSLGTSGRYYETQYF
>-|TRBV6-5|TRBJ1-5|-
TGTGCCAGCAGCACCACAGGGACACTAAATCAGCCCCAGCATTTT
CASSTTGTLNQPQHF
>-|TRBV11-3|TRBJ1-2|-
TGTGCCAGCAGAGGTTCAGGGGACTATAACTATGGCTACACCTTC
CASRGSGDYNYGYTF
>-|TRBV7-2|TRBJ2-3|TRBD2
TGTGCCAGCAGCTTAGCGGGACTAGCGGGAGGGGCTGATACGCAGTATTTT
CASSLAGLAGGADTQYF
>-|TRBV9|TRBJ2-5|TRBD2
TGTGCCAGCGGCAATAGCGGGGGGCCTCTCGCGACCCAGTACTTC
CASGNSGGPLATQYF
>-|TRBV6-1|TRBJ1-5|-
TGTGCCAGCAGTGAGACTCCAGGCTCAGGGGACCAGCCCCAGCATTTT
CASSETPGSGDQPQHF
>once|TRBV5-6|TRBJ1-2|-
TGTGCCAGCAGCACGGCAGGGTATGGCTACACCTTC
CASSTAGYGYTF
>-|TRBV19|TRBJ1-2|TRBD1
TGTGCCAGTAGTATACAGGGGGATCGTGGCTACACCTTC
CASSIQGDRGYTF
>-|TRBV2|TRBJ1-2|TRBD1
TGTGCCAGCAGTGAAGTAGGGGGCTCGGTCTATGGCTACACCTTC
CASSEVGGSVYGYTF
>-|TRBV4-1|TRBJ1-1|TRBD1
TGCGCCAGCAGCCTTTTAGACAGGGGGAACACTGAAGCTTTCTTT
CASSLLDRGNTEAFF
>-|TRBV6-6|TRBJ1-2|TRBD1
TGTGCCAGCAGTCCCGGGACAGCTAACTATGGCTACACCTTC
CASSPGTANYGYTF
>once|TRBV7-6|TRBJ2-5|TRBD1
TGTGCCAGCAGCCAACAGGGGGCGAAGGGAGAGACCCAGTACTTC
CASSQQGAKGETQYF
>-|TRBV5-5|TRBJ2-7|-
TGTGCCAGCAGCCGTGAGCAGGGGCTTGTCTCCTACGAGCAGTACTTC
CASSREQGLVSYEQYF
>-|TRBV24-1|TRBJ2-1|TRBD1
TGTGCCACCAGCCCATGGACAGGGGGAGGCGATGAGCAGTTCTTC
CATSPWTGGGDEQFF
>-|TRBV19|TRBJ1-6|-
TGTGCCAGTACATTGGACAGCTACTCCTATAATTCACCCCTCCACTTT
CASTLDSYSYNSPLHF
>-|TRBV6-5|TRBJ1-5|-
TGTGCCAGCAGTTATGAGCGGGAGAGCAATCAGCCCCAGCATTTT
CASSYERESNQPQHF
>-|TRBV2|TRBJ1-6|TRBD1
TGTGCCAGCACCACAGGGACAGGCGGTAATTCACCCCTCCACTTT
CASTTGTGGNSPLHF
>-|TRBV5-1|TRBJ2-3|-
TGCGCCAGCAGCTTAGAAGGGGGAGTCAGCACAGATACGCAGTATTTT
CASSLEGGVSTDTQYF
>-|TRBV7-9|TRBJ1-1|TRBD1
TGTGCCAGCAGCTCGGGACAGGGGAACACTGAAGCTTTCTTT
CASSSGQGNTEAFF
>-|TRBV7-8|TRBJ1-6|-
TGTGCCAGCAGCTTAACGGGGGTTGGGTCACCCCTCCACTTT
CASSLTGVGSPLHF
>once|TRBV4-1|TRBJ2-1|TRBD2
TGCGCCAGCATGTCCAGCGGGAGTATGAATGAGCAGTTCTTC
CASMSSGSMNEQFF
>-|TRBV12-5|TRBJ1-1|TRBD1
TGTGCTAGTGGTTTGGTAACAACAGGGGGACTCCCCCCTGAAGCTTTCTTT
CASGLVTTGGLPPEAFF
>-|TRBV30|TRBJ2-1|-
TGTGCCTGGGGGCCCGGTACAGGTACTGAGCAGTTCTTC
CAWGPGTGTEQFF
>-|TRBV6-5|TRBJ1-1|TRBD1
TGTGCCAGCAGTTACGGGGACAGAATCCTCACTGAAGCTTTCTTT
CASSYGDRILTEAFF
>-|TRBV30|TRBJ2-3|TRBD1
TGTGCCTGGACCGCAGGGGGCGGGCCAGATACGCAGTATTTT
CAWTAGGGPDTQYF
>-|TRBV2|TRBJ2-2|-
TGTGCCAGCAGTGAAGAGGCAGGGGCCGGGGAGCTGTTTTTT
CASSEEAGAGELFF
>-|TRBV6-5|TRBJ1-3|-
TGTGCCAGCAGTTACGCCAGTGGAAACACCATATATTTT
CASSYASGNTIYF
>-|TRBV3-1/TRBV3-2|TRBJ1-1|-
TGTGCCAGCAGCTTTCGCGGACAGTCAAACGGGGAAGCTTTCTTT
CASSFRGQSNGEAFF
>-|TRBV9|TRBJ1-2|TRBD1
TGTGCCAGCAATAGGGACAGCGAGGGCTATGGCTACACCTTC
CASNRDSEGYGYTF
>once|TRBV5-1|TRBJ2-5|TRBD2
TGCGCCAGCAGACCCGGACTAGCGGGGGGCGACCTGTACCAAGAGACCCAGTACTTC
CASRPGLAGGDLYQETQYF
>-|TRBV5-8|TRBJ1-5|TRBD1
TGTGCCAGCAGCTTTACCACAGGGGGCCTTAGCAATCAGCCCCAGCATTTT
CASSFTTGGLSNQPQHF